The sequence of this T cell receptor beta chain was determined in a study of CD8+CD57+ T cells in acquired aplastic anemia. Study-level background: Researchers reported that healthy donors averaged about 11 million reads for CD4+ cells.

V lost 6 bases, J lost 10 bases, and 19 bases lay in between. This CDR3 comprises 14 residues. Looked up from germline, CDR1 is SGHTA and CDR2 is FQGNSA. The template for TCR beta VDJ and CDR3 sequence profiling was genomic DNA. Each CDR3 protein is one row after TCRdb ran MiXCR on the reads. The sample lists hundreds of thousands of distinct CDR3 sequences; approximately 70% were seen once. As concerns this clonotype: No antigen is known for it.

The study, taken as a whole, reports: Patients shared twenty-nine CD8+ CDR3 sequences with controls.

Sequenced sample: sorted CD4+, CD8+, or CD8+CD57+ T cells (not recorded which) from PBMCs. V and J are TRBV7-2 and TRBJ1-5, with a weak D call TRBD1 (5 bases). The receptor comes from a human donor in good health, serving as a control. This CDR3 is CASSWGGSSHPQHF. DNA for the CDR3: TGTGCCAGCAGTTGGGGCGGGAGCTCACACCCCCAGCATTTT.